This T cell receptor (beta chain) was sequenced for a study of blood T cells in healthy people across ages. Whole-study findings and limits: Fewer expanded clones and more diversity marked long-lived versus aged donors. PBMCs that were unsorted prevented a conclusive naive versus antigen-experienced comparison.

Regarding this clonotype: No antigen is known for it.

The V gene end was trimmed by 7 bases and the J gene end by 9 bases; junction bases not matched to a gene: 16. The CDR3 runs 17 residues. Per germline, CDR1 MNHEY and CDR2 SMNVEV (reference sequence). It was with a sample-barcoded 5' primer and a J-beta primer mix that a second PCR of about 7 to 12 cycles was run. One entry per CDR3 protein, called by TCRdb with MiXCR from the 5' RACE reads. The table has fewer than 900,000 distinct CDR3 sequences, approximately 39% seen once. Material for sequencing was blood. The receptor was derived from a woman aged 55-70 years in good health. The chain is built from TRBV27 and TRBJ1-6, with 9 nucleotides matching TRBD1. The CDR3 nucleotides are TGTGCCAGCACCCATTCGGCCCACAGGGGGCTGGGTTCACCCCTCCACTTT. Its protein product is CASTHSAHRGLGSPLHF.